What follows is one T cell receptor (beta chain) and its context. Antigen unknown. The data were taken from a study of neoadjuvant nivolumab and ipilimumab in lung cancer. Study results and caveats: Pathologic regression was not significantly tied to TCR clonality. Only two of four nivolumab-treated tumors gained richness and clonality by surgery.

The repertoire was sequenced with immunoSEQ multiplex PCR; TCRdb's copy has only in-frame clones and lacks some. The sample lists 3,000 to 4,500 clones, less than 80% seen once, with 1.3% to 1.5% in the top ten. This CDR3 comprises 12 residues. V lost 7 bases to trimming and J lost 7 bases, with 11 bases between them. From germline, CDR1 is SNHLY and CDR2 FYNNEI. This chain joins TRBV2 and TRBJ1-5; D may be TRBD1 (5 bases). This receptor was identified in an adult with non-small cell lung cancer. The starting material was peripheral blood, obtained after neoadjuvant nivolumab, alone or with ipilimumab, at or shortly before surgery. The CDR3 coding sequence is TGTGCCAGCAAAGGAGGGGAACAGCCCCAGCATTTT. Its protein is CASKGGEQPQHF.